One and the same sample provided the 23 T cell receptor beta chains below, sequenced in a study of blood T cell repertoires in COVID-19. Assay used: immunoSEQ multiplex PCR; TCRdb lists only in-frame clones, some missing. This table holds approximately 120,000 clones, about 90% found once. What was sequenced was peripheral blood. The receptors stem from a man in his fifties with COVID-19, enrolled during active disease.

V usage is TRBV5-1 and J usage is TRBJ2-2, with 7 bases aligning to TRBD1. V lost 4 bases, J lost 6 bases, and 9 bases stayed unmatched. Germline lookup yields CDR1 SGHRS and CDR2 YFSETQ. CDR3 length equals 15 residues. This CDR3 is CASSTEVGGPGELFF. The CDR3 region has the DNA TGCGCCAGCAGCACGGAAGTAGGGGGCCCCGGGGAGCTGTTTTTT.

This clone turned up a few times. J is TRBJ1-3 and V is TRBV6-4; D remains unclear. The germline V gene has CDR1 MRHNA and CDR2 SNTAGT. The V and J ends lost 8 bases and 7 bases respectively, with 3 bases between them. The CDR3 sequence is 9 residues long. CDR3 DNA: TGTGCCAGCCCGAACACCATATATTTT. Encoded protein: CASPNTIYF.

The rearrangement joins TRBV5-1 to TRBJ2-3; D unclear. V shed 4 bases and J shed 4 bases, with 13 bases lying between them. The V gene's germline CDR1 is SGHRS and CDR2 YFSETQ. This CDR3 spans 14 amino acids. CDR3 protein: CASSDQASSDTQYF. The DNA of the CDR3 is TGCGCCAGCAGCGATCAAGCTTCTTCAGATACGCAGTATTTT.

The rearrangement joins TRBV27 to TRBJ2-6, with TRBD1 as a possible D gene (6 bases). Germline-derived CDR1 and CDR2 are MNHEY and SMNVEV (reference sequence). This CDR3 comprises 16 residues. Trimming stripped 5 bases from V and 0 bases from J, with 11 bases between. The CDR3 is CASSLTGNSGANVLTF. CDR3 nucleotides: TGTGCCAGCAGTCTTACAGGGAACTCTGGGGCCAACGTCCTGACTTTC.

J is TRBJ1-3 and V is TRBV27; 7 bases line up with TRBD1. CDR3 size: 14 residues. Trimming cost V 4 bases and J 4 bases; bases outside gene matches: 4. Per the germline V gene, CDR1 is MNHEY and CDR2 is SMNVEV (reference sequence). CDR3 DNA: TGTGCCAGCAGTTCCTCGGGACAGGGAAACACCATATATTTT. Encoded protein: CASSSSGQGNTIYF.

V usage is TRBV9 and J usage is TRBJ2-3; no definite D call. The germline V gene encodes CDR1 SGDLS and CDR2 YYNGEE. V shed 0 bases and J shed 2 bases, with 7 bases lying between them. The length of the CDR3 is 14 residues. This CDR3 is CASSVGRITDTQYF. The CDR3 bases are TGTGCCAGCAGCGTAGGCAGGATCACAGATACGCAGTATTTT.

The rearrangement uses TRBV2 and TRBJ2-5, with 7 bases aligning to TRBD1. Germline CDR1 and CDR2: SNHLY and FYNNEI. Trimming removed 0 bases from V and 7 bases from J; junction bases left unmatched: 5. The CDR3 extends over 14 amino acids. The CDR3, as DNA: TGTGCCAGCAGTGAAGCCACAGGGGAACCGACCCAGTACTTC. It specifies CASSEATGEPTQYF.

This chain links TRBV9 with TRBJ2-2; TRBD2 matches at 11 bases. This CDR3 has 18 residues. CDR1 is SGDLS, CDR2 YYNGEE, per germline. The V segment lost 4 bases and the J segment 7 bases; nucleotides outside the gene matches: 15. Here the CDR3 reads CASSPQPPLAGAGGELFF. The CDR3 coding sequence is TGTGCCAGCAGCCCTCAACCACCACTAGCGGGGGCAGGCGGGGAGCTGTTTTTT.

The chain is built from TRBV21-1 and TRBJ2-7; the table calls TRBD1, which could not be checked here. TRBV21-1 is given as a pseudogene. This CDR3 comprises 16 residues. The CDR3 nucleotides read TGTGCCAGCAGCAAAAAGAGACAGGGTGGGCCCTACGAGCAGTACGTC. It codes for CASSKKRQGGPYEQYV.

The CDR3 loop reads CAILKSGRATDTQYF. The CDR3 coding sequence is TGTGCCATCCTAAAGAGCGGGAGAGCCACAGATACGCAGTATTTT. The chain has TRBV10-3 and TRBJ2-3, with 8 bases fitting TRBD2. CDR1 is ENHRY, CDR2 SYGVKD, per germline. With 8 bases clipped from V and 2 bases from J, the junction kept 9 bases outside the gene matches. The CDR3 contains 15 residues.

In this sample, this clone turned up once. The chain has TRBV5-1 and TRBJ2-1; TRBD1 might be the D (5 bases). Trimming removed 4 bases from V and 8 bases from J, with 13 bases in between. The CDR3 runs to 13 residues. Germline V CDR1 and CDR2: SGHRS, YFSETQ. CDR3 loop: CASSKTVTDEQFF. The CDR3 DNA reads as TGCGCCAGCAGCAAGACAGTTACGGATGAGCAGTTCTTC.

Here the CDR3 DNA reads TGTGCCTGGAGTTTGGACTCGGGGAATCAGCCCCAGCATTTT. This translates into CAWSLDSGNQPQHF. The chain recombines TRBV30 with TRBJ1-5; D unclear. The CDR3 has 14 amino acids. Deletions cut 2 bases from V and 4 bases from J, with 12 bases between. Per the germline V gene, CDR1 is GTSNPN and CDR2 is SVGIG (reference sequence).

The CDR3, as DNA: TGTGCCAGCAGCCTCCCCCAGGGAGGCGGGGAGCTGTTTTTT. It translates to CASSLPQGGGELFF. The chain combines TRBV9 with TRBJ2-2, with D possibly matching TRBD2 (6 bases). V was trimmed by 4 bases and J by 7 bases, leaving 14 bases between them. This CDR3 is built from 14 residues. Germline-derived CDR1 and CDR2 are SGDLS and YYNGEE.

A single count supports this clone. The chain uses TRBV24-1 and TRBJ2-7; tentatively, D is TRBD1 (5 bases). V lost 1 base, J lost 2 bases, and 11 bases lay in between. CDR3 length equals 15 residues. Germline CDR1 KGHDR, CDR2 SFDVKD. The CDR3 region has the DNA TGTGCCACCAGTGATTTCGGCAGGGTCGCCTACGAGCAGTACTTC. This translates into CATSDFGRVAYEQYF.

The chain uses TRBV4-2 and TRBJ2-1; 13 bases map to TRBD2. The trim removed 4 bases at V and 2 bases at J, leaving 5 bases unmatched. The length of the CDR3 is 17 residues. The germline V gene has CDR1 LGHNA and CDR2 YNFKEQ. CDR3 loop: CASSPRTSGSPYNEQFF. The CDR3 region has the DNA TGTGCCAGCAGCCCCCGGACTAGCGGGAGTCCCTACAATGAGCAGTTCTTC.

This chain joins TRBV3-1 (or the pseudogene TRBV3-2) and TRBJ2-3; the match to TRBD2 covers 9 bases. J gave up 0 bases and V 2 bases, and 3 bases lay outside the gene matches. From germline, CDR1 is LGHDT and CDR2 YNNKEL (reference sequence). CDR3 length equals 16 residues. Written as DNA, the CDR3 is TGTGCCAGCAGCCAATCTAGCGGGGAAAGCACAGATACGCAGTATTTT. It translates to CASSQSSGESTDTQYF.

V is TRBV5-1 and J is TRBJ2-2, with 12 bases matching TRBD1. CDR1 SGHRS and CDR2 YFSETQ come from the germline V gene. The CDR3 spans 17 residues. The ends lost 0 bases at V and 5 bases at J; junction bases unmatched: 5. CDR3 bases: TGCGCCAGCAGCTTGGATCCGGGACAGGGGGCGACCGGGGAGCTGTTTTTT. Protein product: CASSLDPGQGATGELFF.

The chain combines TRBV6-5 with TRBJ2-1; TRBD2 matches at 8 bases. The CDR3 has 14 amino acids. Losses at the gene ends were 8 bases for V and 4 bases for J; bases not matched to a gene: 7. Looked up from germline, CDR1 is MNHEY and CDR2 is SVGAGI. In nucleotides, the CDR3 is TGTGCCAGCGGGAGCGGGAGAAATTACAATGAGCAGTTCTTC. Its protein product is CASGSGRNYNEQFF.

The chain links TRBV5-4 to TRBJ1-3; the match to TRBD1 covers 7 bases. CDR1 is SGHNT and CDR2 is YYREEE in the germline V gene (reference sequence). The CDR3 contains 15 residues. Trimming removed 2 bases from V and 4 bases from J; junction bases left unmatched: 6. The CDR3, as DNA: TGTGCCAGCAGCTTTTCGGCAGGGGGAGGAAACACCATATATTTT. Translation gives CASSFSAGGGNTIYF.

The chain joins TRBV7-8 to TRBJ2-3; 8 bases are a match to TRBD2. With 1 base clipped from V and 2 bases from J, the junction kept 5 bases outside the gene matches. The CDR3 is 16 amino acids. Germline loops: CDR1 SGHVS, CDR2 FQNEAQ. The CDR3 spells CASSLGSGGNTDTQYF. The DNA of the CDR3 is TGTGCCAGCAGCTTAGGCAGCGGGGGCAACACAGATACGCAGTATTTT.

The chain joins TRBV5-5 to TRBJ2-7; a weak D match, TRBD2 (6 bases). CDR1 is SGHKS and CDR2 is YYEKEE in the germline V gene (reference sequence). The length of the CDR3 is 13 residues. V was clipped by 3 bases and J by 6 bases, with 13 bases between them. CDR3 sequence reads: CASSWQAGSEQYF. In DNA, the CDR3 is TGTGCCAGCAGCTGGCAGGCCGGGAGCGAGCAGTACTTC.

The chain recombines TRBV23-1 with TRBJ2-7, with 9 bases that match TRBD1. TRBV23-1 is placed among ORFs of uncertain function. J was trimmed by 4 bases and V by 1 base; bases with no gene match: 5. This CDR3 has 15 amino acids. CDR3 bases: TGCGCCAGCAGTCAATGGACAGGGGAGGGTTACGAGCAGTACTTC. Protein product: CASSQWTGEGYEQYF.

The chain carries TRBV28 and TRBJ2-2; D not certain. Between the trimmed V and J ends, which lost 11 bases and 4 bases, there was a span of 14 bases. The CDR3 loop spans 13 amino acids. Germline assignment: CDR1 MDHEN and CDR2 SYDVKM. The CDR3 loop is CACKPPATGELFF. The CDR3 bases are TGTGCCTGCAAGCCTCCTGCCACCGGGGAGCTGTTTTTT.